This T cell receptor (beta chain) was sequenced for a study of T cell responses to AZD1222 COVID-19 vaccine. The study's findings and limits: Reportedly, nearly half the spike-specific TCRs target unmutated variant regions. Donors skewed white British and female; clonal diversity was possibly underestimated. Across the whole spike, CD4 TCRs peaked at regions 160-218 and 743-854.

A word on this clone: Its antigen is currently unknown.

CDR3 size: 14 residues. Trimming took off 9 bases at V and 0 bases at J, with 12 bases between the two ends. CDR1 and CDR2 (germline): LGHDT, YNNKEL (reference sequence). Method: immunoSEQ multiplex PCR; TCRdb's copy keeps in-frame clones and lacks some. The sample lists about 100,000 clones, around 87% occurring once. This receptor was taken from an adult in good health. The chain couples TRBV3-1 (or the pseudogene TRBV3-2) to TRBJ1-3, with D perhaps TRBD1 (5 bases). Sequenced here: peripheral blood, sampled on day 0 of MenACWY control vaccination. In DNA form, the CDR3 reads TGTGCCAGTAGGGGACGGCACTCTGGAAACACCATATATTTT. It translates to CASRGRHSGNTIYF.